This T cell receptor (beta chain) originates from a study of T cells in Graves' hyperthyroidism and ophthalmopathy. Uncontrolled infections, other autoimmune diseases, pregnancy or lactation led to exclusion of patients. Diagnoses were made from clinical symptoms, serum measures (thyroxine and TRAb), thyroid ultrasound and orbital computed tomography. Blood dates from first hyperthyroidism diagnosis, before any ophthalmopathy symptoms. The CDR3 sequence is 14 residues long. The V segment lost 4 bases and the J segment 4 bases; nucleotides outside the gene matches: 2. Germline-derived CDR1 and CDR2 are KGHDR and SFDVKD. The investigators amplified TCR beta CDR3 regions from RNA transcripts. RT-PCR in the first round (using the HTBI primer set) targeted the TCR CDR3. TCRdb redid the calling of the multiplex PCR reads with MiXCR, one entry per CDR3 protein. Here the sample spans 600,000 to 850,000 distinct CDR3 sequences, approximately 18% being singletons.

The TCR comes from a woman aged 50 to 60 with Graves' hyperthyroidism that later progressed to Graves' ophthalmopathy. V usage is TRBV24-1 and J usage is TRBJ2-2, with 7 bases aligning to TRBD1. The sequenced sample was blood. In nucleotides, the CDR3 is TGTGCCACCAGTGAGGCAGGGGGCACCGGGGAGCTGTTTTTT. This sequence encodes CATSEAGGTGELFF.